These 20 T cell receptor beta chains were sequenced from one sample in a study of a mutant IDH1 vaccine in newly diagnosed glioma. Specified time point: week 35, safety follow-up. The vaccine gave 300 ug of a 20-mer mutant IDH1 peptide subcutaneously per dose. Antigens for these TCRs are unknown. Repertoires were generated with immunoSEQ multiplex PCR, while TCRdb's copy carries only in-frame clones and drops some. The sample carries 73,000 or so clones, approximately 84% recorded once. Sequencing was performed on PBMCs, taken from a glioma patient whose treatment included an IDH1 peptide vaccine. These receptors originate from a man aged 18 to 35 with glioma.

The V gene is TRBV30, the J gene TRBJ1-1; a weak D match, TRBD1 (6 bases). The CDR3 contains 12 residues. Germline values: CDR1 GTSNPN, CDR2 SVGIG (reference sequence). The V end lost 0 bases, the J end lost 14 bases, and 16 bases lay between the germline ends. CDR3 loop: CAWSVLGGGGFF. In DNA form, the CDR3 reads TGTGCCTGGAGTGTACTGGGGGGAGGGGGGTTCTTT.

This rearrangement joins TRBV30 to TRBJ2-1; 10 bases agree with TRBD1. The CDR3 runs 14 residues. Germline V CDR1 and CDR2: GTSNPN, SVGIG (reference sequence). V shed 5 bases, J shed 7 bases, and the junction held 8 bases outside the gene matches. CDR3 protein: CAWHPGQGLNEQFF. As DNA, the CDR3 is TGTGCCTGGCACCCGGGACAGGGGTTGAATGAGCAGTTCTTC.

This clone was seen more than once but under ten times. The chain employs TRBV2 and TRBJ1-2; no definite D call. Germline loops: CDR1 SNHLY, CDR2 FYNNEI. Trimming cost V 0 bases and J 4 bases, with 9 bases left between them. The CDR3 sequence is 14 residues long. The CDR3 DNA follows: TGTGCCAGCAGTGAAGCTCCCCCACTCTATGGCTACACCTTC. Translated: CASSEAPPLYGYTF.

This clone turned up a few times. CDR3 nucleotide sequence: TGCGCCAGCAGCCAACAAGGCGATTCGGGGACTGAAGCTTTCTTT. Encoded protein: CASSQQGDSGTEAFF. This chain uses TRBV4-3 with TRBJ1-1; unclear D gene. This CDR3 has 15 residues. The V end was cut by 2 bases, the J end by 5 bases, with 15 bases between. Germline CDR1 LGHNA, CDR2 YSLEER.

The genes are TRBV4-3 and TRBJ2-1, with 9 nucleotides matching TRBD2. V lost 4 bases, J lost 3 bases, and 10 bases stayed unmatched. CDR3 length equals 17 residues. Germline V CDR1 and CDR2: LGHNA, YSLEER. This CDR3 is CASSPIKVAGVYNEQFF. DNA for the CDR3: TGCGCCAGCAGCCCCATTAAGGTAGCGGGGGTCTACAATGAGCAGTTCTTC.

The chain employs TRBV7-9 and TRBJ2-7; 10 bases match TRBD1. CDR3 size: 15 residues. The ends lost 4 bases at V and 2 bases at J; junction bases unmatched: 5. CDR1 and CDR2 from the germline V gene are SEHNR and FQNEAQ (reference sequence). Written as DNA, the CDR3 is TGTGCCAGCAGCTCCGACAGGGGGCCCCCCTACGAGCAGTACTTC. Its protein product is CASSSDRGPPYEQYF.

By share, this clone counts as medium-sized (0.01 to 0.1%). The J gene is TRBJ1-2, the V gene TRBV4-1, with D possibly being TRBD1 (5 bases). Germline V CDR1 and CDR2: MGHRA, YSYEKL. CDR3 length: 15 amino acids. Trimming cost V 2 bases and J 7 bases, with 17 bases left between them. The CDR3 reads CASSQSVGEPSGYTF. The CDR3 nucleotides read TGCGCCAGCAGCCAATCGGTAGGGGAACCGTCTGGCTACACCTTC.

This CDR3 is CASSLAGNYGYTF. The CDR3, as DNA: TGTGCCAGTAGCCTTGCGGGCAACTATGGCTACACCTTC. This sequence joins TRBV19 and TRBJ1-2; unclear D gene. The CDR3 contains 13 residues. Germline CDR1 LNHDA, CDR2 SQIVND (reference sequence). V gave up 6 bases and J gave up 2 bases, with 10 bases separating them.

This sequence joins TRBV4-3 and TRBJ2-7, with D possibly TRBD1 on 6 matching bases. Germline V gene lookup returns CDR1 LGHNA and CDR2 YSLEER. V lost 1 base to trimming and J lost 0 bases, with 13 bases between them. The CDR3 totals 16 residues. CDR3 nucleotide sequence: TGCGCCAGCAGCCAAGGACCGACAGGCCTCTCCTACGAGCAGTACTTC. Protein product: CASSQGPTGLSYEQYF.

The chain joins TRBV9 to TRBJ2-1; no clear D gene. This CDR3 region has 14 residues. Germline V CDR1 and CDR2: SGDLS, YYNGEE. V was pared by 0 bases and J by 5 bases, with 9 bases between. The CDR3 reads CASSVARQNNEQFF. CDR3 in DNA: TGTGCCAGCAGCGTAGCTCGGCAGAACAATGAGCAGTTCTTC.

The V gene is TRBV4-3, the J gene TRBJ1-1, with D possibly being TRBD1 (5 bases). This CDR3 contains 14 residues. V was trimmed by 0 bases and J by 7 bases, leaving 12 bases between them. Germline assignment: CDR1 LGHNA and CDR2 YSLEER. CDR3 region: CASSQEPRTSEAFF. The CDR3 nucleotides read TGCGCCAGCAGCCAAGAGCCCCGGACAAGTGAAGCTTTCTTT.

As DNA, the CDR3 is TGTGCTAGTGGTTTTACCCCAGCCTTAAGGTATGGCTACACCTTC. It specifies CASGFTPALRYGYTF. The chain combines TRBV12-5 with TRBJ1-2; D ambiguous. From germline, CDR1 is LGHNT and CDR2 FRNRAP. The length of the CDR3 is 15 residues. V was clipped by 3 bases and J by 5 bases, with 16 bases between them.

This rearrangement joins TRBV5-6 to TRBJ2-5; D might be TRBD2 (6 bases). V lost 2 bases and J lost 2, with 16 bases in between. The length of the CDR3 is 16 residues. Per the germline V gene, CDR1 is SGHDT and CDR2 is YYEEEE. The CDR3 sequence is CASSFRLGGHQETQYF. The CDR3 region has the DNA TGTGCCAGCAGCTTTCGACTAGGAGGGCATCAAGAGACCCAGTACTTC.

CDR3 nucleotides: TGCGCCAGCAGCCAGATGGCAGGGGGCTCGGCTGAAGCTTTCTTT. Protein: CASSQMAGGSAEAFF. The chain links TRBV4-3 to TRBJ1-1, with 8 nucleotides matching TRBD1. Germline CDR1 LGHNA, CDR2 YSLEER. With V trimmed by 3 bases and J by 6 bases, 9 bases remained unmatched. This CDR3 region has 15 residues.

This clone has a handful of counts. The rearrangement joins TRBV10-3 to TRBJ1-1; 7 bases match TRBD1. With 3 bases clipped from V and 5 bases from J, the junction kept 6 bases outside the gene matches. The CDR3 is 14 amino acids. Germline CDR1 is ENHRY and CDR2 is SYGVKD. CDR3 DNA sequence: TGTGCCATCAGTGAACCGACAGGGCAGACTGAAGCTTTCTTT. It specifies CAISEPTGQTEAFF.

The rearrangement links TRBV4-1 to TRBJ2-3; possibly TRBD2 for D (5 bases). V lost 3 bases to trimming and J lost 7 bases, with 14 bases between them. The CDR3 runs to 14 residues. Germline V gene sequence: CDR1 MGHRA, CDR2 YSYEKL. CDR3 sequence: CASSQLATPNTQYF. The CDR3 DNA reads as TGCGCCAGCAGCCAGTTAGCGACCCCAAATACGCAGTATTTT.

This chain uses TRBV29-1 with TRBJ2-3, with no clear D. Germline V gives CDR1 SQVTM, CDR2 ANQGSEA. Trimming took off 3 bases at V and 6 bases at J, with 10 bases between the two ends. The CDR3 contains 12 residues. In DNA, the CDR3 is TGCAGCGTTGAGGGTCTCACGGATACGCAGTATTTT. As protein: CSVEGLTDTQYF.

V is TRBV4-3 and J is TRBJ2-3; D is unresolved. Germline CDR1 reads LGHNA; CDR2 reads YSLEER. V was clipped by 0 bases and J by 2 bases, with 9 bases between them. This CDR3 contains 15 residues. CDR3 sequence (DNA): TGCGCCAGCAGCCAAGAAGAATACCTCACAGATACGCAGTATTTT. Residues: CASSQEEYLTDTQYF.

The rearrangement links TRBV7-9 to TRBJ1-6; 7 nucleotides agree with TRBD1. V shed 2 bases, J shed 7 bases, and the junction held 5 bases outside the gene matches. This CDR3 has 15 amino acids. CDR1 is SEHNR, CDR2 FQNEAQ, per germline (reference sequence). Written as DNA, the CDR3 is TGTGCCAGCAGCTTAACCGGGACAGCCAATTCACCCCTCCACTTT. It codes for CASSLTGTANSPLHF.

V gene TRBV7-2 combines with J gene TRBJ1-5, with TRBD1 matching 7 bases. The CDR3 loop spans 17 amino acids. Germline lookup yields CDR1 SGHTA and CDR2 FQGNSA. V lost 5 bases and J lost 6; bases outside the gene matches: 16. CDR3 nucleotide sequence: TGTGCCAGCAGCCCCGGACAGGCCCCCCGCAGGGGTCAGCCCCAGCATTTT. As protein: CASSPGQAPRRGQPQHF.